The entry below gives a single TCR beta chain sequence along with its context. Its target is unknown. This could be a read error, since a much larger clone is one nucleotide away. The data belong to a study of CD8 T cells in ankylosing spondylitis. Study outcomes and limitations: Past research had described some motif variants in reactive arthritis synovial fluid and blood. Disease-associated clones were reportedly significantly overrepresented in matched ankylosing spondylitis synovial fluid. Apparently characteristic of ankylosing spondylitis blood was a TCR beta motif (about 8 highly homologous variants).

The V gene's germline CDR1 is MNHEY and CDR2 SVGEGT. This CDR3 has 11 amino acids. V was pared by 2 bases and J by 5 bases, with 3 bases between. Making use of molecular barcodes, quantitative 5'-RACE generated TCR beta libraries. TCRdb analysed the 5' RACE reads with MiXCR anew, one entry per CDR3 protein. The table has 200,000 to 250,000 distinct CDR3 sequences, under 8.5% seen once. The rearrangement uses TRBV6-2 or TRBV6-3 and TRBJ2-5; D is ambiguous. This clonotype was obtained from a female donor with ankylosing spondylitis or in good health (not recorded which). Sequences were obtained from blood, either unsorted or a sorted T cell fraction (not recorded which). CDR3 protein: CASSYPETQYF. The CDR3 region has the DNA TGTGCCAGCAGTTACCCGGAGACCCAGTACTTC.